This T cell receptor (beta chain) appears in the sequencing data of a study of blood T cells in healthy people across ages. Study details: When template switching was applied, about one barcoded beta molecule was captured per two T cells. Points from the study as a whole: Across the age range, TCR beta diversity per million T cells fell in a roughly linear way.

Extraction yielded at least 5 micrograms of total RNA per sample. The use of a sample-barcoded 5' primer and a J-beta primer mix characterized a second PCR of about 7 to 12 cycles. Via MiXCR, TCRdb re-called the 5' RACE reads, giving one row per CDR3 protein. The table includes some 710,000 distinct CDR3 sequences, about 42% detected once. On this clonotype: Its cognate antigen is unknown.

The CDR3 is 14 residues long. V lost 7 bases and J lost 4, with 16 bases in between. Germline V gene sequence: CDR1 MNHNS, CDR2 SASEGT. The chain combines TRBV6-1 with TRBJ1-2; D may be TRBD1 (5 bases). The specimen sequenced was blood. The TCR comes from a man older than 75 in good health. CDR3 sequence: CASTQGDTFYGYTF. The CDR3 DNA reads TGTGCCAGCACCCAGGGCGACACCTTCTATGGCTACACCTTC.